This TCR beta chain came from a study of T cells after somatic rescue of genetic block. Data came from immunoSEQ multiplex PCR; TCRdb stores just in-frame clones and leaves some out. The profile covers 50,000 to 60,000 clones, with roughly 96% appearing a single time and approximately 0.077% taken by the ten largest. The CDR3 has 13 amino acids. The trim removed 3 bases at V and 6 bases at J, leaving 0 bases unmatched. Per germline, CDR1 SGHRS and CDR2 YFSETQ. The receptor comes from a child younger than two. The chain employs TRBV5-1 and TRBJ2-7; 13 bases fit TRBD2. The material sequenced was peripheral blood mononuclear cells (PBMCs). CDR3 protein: CASSWTSGSEQYF. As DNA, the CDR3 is TGCGCCAGCAGCTGGACTAGCGGGAGCGAGCAGTACTTC.